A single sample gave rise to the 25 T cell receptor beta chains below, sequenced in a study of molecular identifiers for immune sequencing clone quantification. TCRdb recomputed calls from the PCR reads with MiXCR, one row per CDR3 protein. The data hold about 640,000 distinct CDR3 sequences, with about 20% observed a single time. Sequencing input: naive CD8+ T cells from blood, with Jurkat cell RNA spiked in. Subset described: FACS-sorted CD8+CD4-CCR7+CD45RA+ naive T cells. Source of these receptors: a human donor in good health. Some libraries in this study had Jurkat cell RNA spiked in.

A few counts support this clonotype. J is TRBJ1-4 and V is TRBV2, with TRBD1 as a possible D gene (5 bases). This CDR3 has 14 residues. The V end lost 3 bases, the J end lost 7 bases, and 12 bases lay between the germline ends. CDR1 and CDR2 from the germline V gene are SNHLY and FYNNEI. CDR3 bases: TGTGCCAGCAGTGACGGGGGAAGGGCTGAAAAACTGTTTTTT. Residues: CASSDGGRAEKLFF. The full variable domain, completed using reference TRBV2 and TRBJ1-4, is EPEVTQTPSHQVTQMGQEVILRCVPISNHLYFYWYRQILGQKVEFLVSFYNNEISEKSEIFDDQFSVERPDGSNFTLKIRSTKLEDSAMYFCASSDGGRAEKLFFGSGTQLSVL.

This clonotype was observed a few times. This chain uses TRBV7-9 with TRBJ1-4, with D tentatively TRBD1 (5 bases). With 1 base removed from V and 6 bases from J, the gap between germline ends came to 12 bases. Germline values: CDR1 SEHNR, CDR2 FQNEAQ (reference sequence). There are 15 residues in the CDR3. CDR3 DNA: TGTGCCAGCAGCTTAGGGTGGGGCCCAGATGAAAAACTGTTTTTT. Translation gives CASSLGWGPDEKLFF.

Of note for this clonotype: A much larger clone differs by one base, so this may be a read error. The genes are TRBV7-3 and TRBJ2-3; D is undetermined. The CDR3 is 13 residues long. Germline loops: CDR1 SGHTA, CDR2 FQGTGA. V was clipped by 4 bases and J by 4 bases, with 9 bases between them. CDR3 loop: CASSSPVSDTQYF. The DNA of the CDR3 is TGTGCCAGCAGCTCCCCAGTGTCAGATACGCAGTATTTT.

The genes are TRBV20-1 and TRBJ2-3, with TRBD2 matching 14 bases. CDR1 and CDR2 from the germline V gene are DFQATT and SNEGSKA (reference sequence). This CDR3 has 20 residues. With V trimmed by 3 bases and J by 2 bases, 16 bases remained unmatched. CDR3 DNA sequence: TGCAGTGCTAGGGAAACTCCGGGACTAGCGGGAGATGGGCCCACAGATACGCAGTATTTT. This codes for CSARETPGLAGDGPTDTQYF.

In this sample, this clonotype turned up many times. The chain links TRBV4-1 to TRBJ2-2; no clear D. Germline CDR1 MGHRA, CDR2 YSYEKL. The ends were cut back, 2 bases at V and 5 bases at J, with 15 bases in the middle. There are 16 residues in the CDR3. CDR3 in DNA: TGCGCCAGCAGCCAACCGACTGCGATGTATACCGGGGAGCTGTTTTTT. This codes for CASSQPTAMYTGELFF.

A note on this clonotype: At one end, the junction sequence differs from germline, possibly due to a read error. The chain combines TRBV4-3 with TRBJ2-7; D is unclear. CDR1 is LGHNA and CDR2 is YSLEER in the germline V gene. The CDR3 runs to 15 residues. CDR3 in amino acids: CASSQDVGPSYERYF. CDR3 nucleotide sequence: TGCGCCAGCAGCCAAGATGTCGGACCGTCCTACGAGCGGTACTTC.

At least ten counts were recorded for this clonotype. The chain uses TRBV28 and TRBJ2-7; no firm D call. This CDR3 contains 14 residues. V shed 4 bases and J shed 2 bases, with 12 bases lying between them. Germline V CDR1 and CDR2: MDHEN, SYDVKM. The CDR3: CASSSSLRAYEQYF. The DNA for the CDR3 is TGTGCCAGCAGTTCGTCTTTAAGGGCCTACGAGCAGTACTTC.

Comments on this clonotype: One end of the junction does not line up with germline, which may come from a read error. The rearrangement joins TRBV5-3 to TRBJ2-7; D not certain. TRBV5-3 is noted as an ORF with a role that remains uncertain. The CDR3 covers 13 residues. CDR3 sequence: CASSFVSGYEQYF. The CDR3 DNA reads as TGTGCCAGCAGCTTTGTCAGTGGCTACGAGCAGTACTTC.

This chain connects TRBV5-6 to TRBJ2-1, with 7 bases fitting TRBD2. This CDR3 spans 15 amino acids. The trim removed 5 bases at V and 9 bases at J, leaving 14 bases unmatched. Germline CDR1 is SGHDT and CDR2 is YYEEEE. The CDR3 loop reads CASSRGGAVSVEQFF. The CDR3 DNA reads TGTGCCAGCAGTCGGGGAGGGGCTGTTTCGGTTGAGCAGTTCTTC.

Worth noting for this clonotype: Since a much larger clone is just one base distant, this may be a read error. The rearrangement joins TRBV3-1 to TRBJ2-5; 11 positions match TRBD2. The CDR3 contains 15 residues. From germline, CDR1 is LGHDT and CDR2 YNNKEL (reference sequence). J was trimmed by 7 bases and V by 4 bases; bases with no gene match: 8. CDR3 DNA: TGTGCCAGCAGCCCGTCTGGTCTAGCGGGAGGGACCCAGTACTTC. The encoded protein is CASSPSGLAGGTQYF.

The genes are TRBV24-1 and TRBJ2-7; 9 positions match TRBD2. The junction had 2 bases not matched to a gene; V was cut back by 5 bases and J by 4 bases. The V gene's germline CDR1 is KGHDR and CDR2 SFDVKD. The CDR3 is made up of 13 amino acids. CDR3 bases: TGTGCCACCAGTGGCGGGAGGGGGTACGAGCAGTACTTC. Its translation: CATSGGRGYEQYF.

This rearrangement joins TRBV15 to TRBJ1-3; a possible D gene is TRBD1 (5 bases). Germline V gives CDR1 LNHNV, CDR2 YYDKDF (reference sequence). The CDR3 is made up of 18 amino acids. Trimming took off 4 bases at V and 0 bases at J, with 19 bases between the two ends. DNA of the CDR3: TGTGCCACCAGCACCCGGGACCCCCTGTTAAGCTCTGGAAACACCATATATTTT. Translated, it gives CATSTRDPLLSSGNTIYF. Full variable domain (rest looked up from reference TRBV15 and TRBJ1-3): DAMVIQNPRYQVTQFGKPVTLSCSQTLNHNVMYWYQQKSSQAPKLLFHYYDKDFNNEADTPDNFQSRRPNTSFCFLDIRSPGLGDTAMYLCATSTRDPLLSSGNTIYFGEGSWLTVV.

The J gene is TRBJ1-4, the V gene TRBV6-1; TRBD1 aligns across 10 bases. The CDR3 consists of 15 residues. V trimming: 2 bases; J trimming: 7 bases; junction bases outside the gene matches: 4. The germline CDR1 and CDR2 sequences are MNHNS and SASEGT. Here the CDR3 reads CASSETWDRGEKLFF. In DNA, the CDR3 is TGTGCCAGCAGTGAAACCTGGGACAGGGGTGAAAAACTGTTTTTT.

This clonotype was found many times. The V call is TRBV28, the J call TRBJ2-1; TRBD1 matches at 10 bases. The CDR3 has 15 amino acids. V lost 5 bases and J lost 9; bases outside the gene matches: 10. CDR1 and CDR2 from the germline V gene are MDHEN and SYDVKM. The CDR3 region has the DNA TGTGCCAGCAGTCTCCGGGACAGGGGCTTTGGTGAGCAGTTCTTC. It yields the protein CASSLRDRGFGEQFF.

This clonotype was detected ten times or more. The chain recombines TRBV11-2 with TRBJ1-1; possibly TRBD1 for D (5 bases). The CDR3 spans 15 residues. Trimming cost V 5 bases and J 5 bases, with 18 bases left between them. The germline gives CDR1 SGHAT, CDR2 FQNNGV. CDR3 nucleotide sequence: TGTGCCAGCAGCAGCTTACTCGGCGGGGCGACTGAAGCTTTCTTT. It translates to CASSSLLGGATEAFF.

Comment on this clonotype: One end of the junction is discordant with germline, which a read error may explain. Here the CDR3 reads CASSFGTSGGYNEQIF. The CDR3 DNA is TGTGCCAGCAGTTTCGGGACTAGCGGGGGATACAATGAGCAGATCTTC. The rearrangement links TRBV27 to TRBJ2-1, with TRBD2 matching over 14 bases. The CDR3 length is 16 residues. CDR1 is MNHEY, CDR2 SMNVEV, per germline (reference sequence).

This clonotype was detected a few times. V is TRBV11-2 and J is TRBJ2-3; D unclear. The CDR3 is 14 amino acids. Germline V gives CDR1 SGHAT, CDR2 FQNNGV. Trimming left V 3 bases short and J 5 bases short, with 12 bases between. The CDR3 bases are TGTGCCAGCAGCTTTCTGGTGGGCCAAGATACGCAGTATTTT. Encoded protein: CASSFLVGQDTQYF.

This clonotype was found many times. CDR3 loop: CASSYSPNTGELFF. CDR3 sequence (DNA): TGTGCCAGCAGTTACAGCCCGAACACCGGGGAGCTGTTTTTT. The rearrangement joins TRBV6-5 to TRBJ2-2; no clear D gene. The CDR3 loop spans 14 amino acids. V lost 2 bases and J 0 bases, leaving 4 bases between the germline ends. Germline assignment: CDR1 MNHEY and CDR2 SVGAGI.

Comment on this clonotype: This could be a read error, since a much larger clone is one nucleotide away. The CDR3 DNA follows: TGTGCCAGCGCTCATGGGACCCAGAACGCTGAAGCTTTCTTT. It yields the protein CASAHGTQNAEAFF. The V gene is TRBV6-2 or TRBV6-3, the J gene TRBJ1-1, with D maybe TRBD1 (5 bases). Germline CDR1 is MNHEY and CDR2 is SVGEGT. CDR3 length: 14 residues.

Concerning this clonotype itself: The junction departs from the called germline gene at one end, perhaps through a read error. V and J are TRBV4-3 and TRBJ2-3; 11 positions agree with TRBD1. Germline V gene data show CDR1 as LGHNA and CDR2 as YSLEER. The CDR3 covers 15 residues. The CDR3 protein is CASSLRDRGLDTRYF. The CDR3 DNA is TGCGCCAGCAGCCTCCGGGACAGGGGGTTGGATACGCGGTACTTT.

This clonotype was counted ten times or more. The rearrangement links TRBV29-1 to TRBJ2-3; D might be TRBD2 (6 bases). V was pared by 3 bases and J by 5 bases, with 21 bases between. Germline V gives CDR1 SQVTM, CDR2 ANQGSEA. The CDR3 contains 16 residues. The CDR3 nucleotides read TGCAGCGTTGAGATGGCGGGACCGACATGGGTAGATACGCAGTATTTT. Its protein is CSVEMAGPTWVDTQYF.

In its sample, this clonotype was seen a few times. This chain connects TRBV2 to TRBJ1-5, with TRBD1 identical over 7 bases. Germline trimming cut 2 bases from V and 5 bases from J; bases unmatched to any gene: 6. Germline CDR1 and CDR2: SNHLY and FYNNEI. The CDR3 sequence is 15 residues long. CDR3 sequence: CASSERTGSDQPQHF. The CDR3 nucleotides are TGTGCCAGCAGTGAACGGACAGGTTCCGATCAGCCCCAGCATTTT.

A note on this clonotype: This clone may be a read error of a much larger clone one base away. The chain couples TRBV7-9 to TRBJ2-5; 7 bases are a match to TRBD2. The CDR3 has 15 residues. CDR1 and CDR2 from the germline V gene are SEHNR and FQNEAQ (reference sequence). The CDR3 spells CASSYLSGAGETQDF. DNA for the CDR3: TGTGCCAGCAGCTACCTAAGCGGGGCGGGGGAGACCCAGGACTTC.

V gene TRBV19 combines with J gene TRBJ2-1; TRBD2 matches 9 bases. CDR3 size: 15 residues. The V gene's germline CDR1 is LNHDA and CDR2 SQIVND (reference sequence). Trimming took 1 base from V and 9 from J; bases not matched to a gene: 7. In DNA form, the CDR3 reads TGTGCCAGTAGTATAGTAGCGGGAGCTTTCGGTGAGCAGTTCTTC. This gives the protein CASSIVAGAFGEQFF.

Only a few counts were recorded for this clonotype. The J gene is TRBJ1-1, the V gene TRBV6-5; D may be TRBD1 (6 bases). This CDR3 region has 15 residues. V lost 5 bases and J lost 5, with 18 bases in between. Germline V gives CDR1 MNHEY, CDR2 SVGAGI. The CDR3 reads CASSTSGAGGTEAFF. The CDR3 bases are TGTGCCAGCAGTACCTCAGGGGCGGGGGGAACTGAAGCTTTCTTT.